This TCR beta chain was sequenced in a study of blood T cell repertoires in COVID-19 (dated by TCRdb to 2020 to 2022). At the level of the whole study: Samples covering the acute and convalescent phases of COVID-19 were provided by collaborators in the United States, Italy and Spain. Samples were obtained from the ongoing ImmuneRACE study (first 160 participants) and from roughly 1,300 subjects provided by 6 global collaborators. Sample metadata almost always included a de-identified subject ID, COVID-19 status, age in years and sex. Where HLA class I and class II types were available, the types were taken from metadata supplied by the sample provider, not from assay-based typing. The material from the prospective study consisted of cDNA or gDNA derived from T cells, B-cell-depleted T cells, or PBMCs. The repertoires were released in a freely available public database intended as a resource for research on the immune response to SARS-CoV-2. The dataset comprised deeply sampled blood TCRbeta repertoires from subjects exposed to, actively infected with, or recovered from COVID-19.

About this clone itself: This receptor's antigen is unknown. No clone much larger than this one lies a single base away; base qualities are absent.

The CDR3 sequence holds 12 residues, the cysteine and phenylalanine included. Only the CDR3 DNA is retained, 36 bases long and in frame from the first base. V and J are truncated by 5 bases and 4 bases respectively, leaving an intervening sequence of 8 bases. Based on the germline V gene (reference sequence), the CDR1 and CDR2 sequences are LNHDA and SQIVND. Overall study results and their limits: The quantity of clinical and demographic metadata differed by source and by participant and was supplied without curation.

Another Seattle source contributed samples from volunteer blood donors who had recovered from COVID-19. Whole blood was collected in K2EDTA tubes by collaborating institutions according to the institutions' own protocols. For TCRbeta analysis, collaborator samples were shipped as frozen whole blood, as isolated PBMCs, or as DNA extracted from either sample type. The immunoSEQ Assay, a bias-controlled multiplex PCR, was used to amplify TCRbeta CDR3 regions from genomic DNA. The authors' pipeline ran thus. The number of nucleated cells in each sample was estimated from the amplification of reference gene primers within the assay. To quantify the absolute abundance of each unique TCRbeta CDR3 rearrangement, sequence reads were collapsed and filtered. For each sample, productive Simpson clonality was calculated by taking the square root of Simpson's diversity index across productive rearrangements. TCRdb obtained this table from immuneACCESS and retained in-frame rearrangements with V and J assigned. These tables miss some clones; where compared with another copy, unresolved V genes account for less than half of the shortfall, and the remainder is unexplained. That table supplies the V and J calls and clone size; D and trimming were determined from the DNA. The sample profile shows about 260,000 clones; around 89% of them were found once. Roughly 3.9% of the sample is taken by the ten largest.

This clonotype was sampled from a man in his sixties who had recovered from COVID-19. The chain couples TRBV19 to TRBJ1-2; the best D guess is TRBD1, with 6 bases matching. The sample was peripheral blood. The DNA sequence is as follows: TGTGCCAGTAGTGAAGGGGGCTATGGCTACACCTTC. Its product reads: CASSEGGYGYTF.